Sequencing of this TCR beta chain was carried out in a study of blood T cell repertoires in COVID-19. Study context: COVID-19 samples from acute and convalescent phases originated in the United States, Italy and Spain.

This clone showed up just a few times. The authors' processing: Using reference gene primer amplification, nucleated cell counts were estimated. Generated by immunoSEQ multiplex PCR, the TCRdb table keeps only in-frame clones and is missing some. That table is the source of V, J and clone size, and D and trimming were worked out from the DNA. The data hold 200,000 to 250,000 clones, with approximately 84% observed a single time. Recovery among Cohort 3 donors was established by two negative PCRs, clearance, or symptom resolution. Germline values: CDR1 SGHRS, CDR2 YFSETQ. The CDR3 sequence is 19 residues long. After removal of 2 bases from V and 0 bases from J, the junction contained 15 bases not matched to a gene.

The TCR sequence derives from a man aged 60-69 years who had recovered from COVID-19. Sequencing was done on a sample of PBMCs or T cells enriched from blood (not recorded which). V gene TRBV5-1 combines with J gene TRBJ1-2; 8 bases align to TRBD1. In nucleotides, the CDR3 is TGCGCCAGCAGCTTAACCGGACCGGGACAGGTGCGAGCTAACTATGGCTACACCTTC. Protein sequence: CASSLTGPGQVRANYGYTF.